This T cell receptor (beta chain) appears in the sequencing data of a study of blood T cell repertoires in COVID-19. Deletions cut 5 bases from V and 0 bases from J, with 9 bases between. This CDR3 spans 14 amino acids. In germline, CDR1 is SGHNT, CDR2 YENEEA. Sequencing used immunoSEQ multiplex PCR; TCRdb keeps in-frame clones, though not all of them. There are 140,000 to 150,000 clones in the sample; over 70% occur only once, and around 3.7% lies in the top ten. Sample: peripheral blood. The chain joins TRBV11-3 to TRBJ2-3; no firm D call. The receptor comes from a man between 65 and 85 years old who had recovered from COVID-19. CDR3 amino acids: CASSARQSTDTQYF. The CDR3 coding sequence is TGTGCCAGCAGCGCCCGACAAAGCACAGATACGCAGTATTTT. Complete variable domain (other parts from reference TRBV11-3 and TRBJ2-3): EAGVVQSPRYKIIEKKQPVAFWCNPISGHNTLYWYLQNLGQGPELLIRYENEEAVDDSQLPKDRFSAERLKGVDSTLKIQPAELGDSAVYLCASSARQSTDTQYFGPGTRLTVL.